The TCR beta chain under discussion was sequenced for a study of blood T cell repertoires in COVID-19. About the research overall: Nucleic acid was either cDNA or gDNA, and it came from T cells, B-cell-depleted T cells, or PBMCs.

Source study methods: How many nucleated cells were present was estimated from reference gene primer amplification. Profiled with immunoSEQ multiplex PCR; TCRdb holds only in-frame clones, not every one. V, J and clone size reflect that table, while D and trimming were determined from the DNA. The repertoire holds some 85,000 clones, about 80% seen once, with roughly 19% in the top ten. CDR3 length: 15 residues. Looked up from germline, CDR1 is KGHSH and CDR2 is LQKENI. Trimming removed 3 bases from V and 5 bases from J; junction bases left unmatched: 8. The chain combines TRBV18 with TRBJ2-5; 8 positions match TRBD1. The clonotype originates from a woman aged 80 or older with acute or convalescent COVID-19. Sequencing input: peripheral blood. This CDR3 reads CASSPWTGRMETQYF. CDR3 bases: TGTGCCAGCTCACCTTGGACAGGGAGGATGGAGACCCAGTACTTC.